The 7 T cell receptor beta chains given below trace back to one sample, sequenced in a study of T cell responses to AZD1222 COVID-19 vaccine. Using immunoSEQ multiplex PCR, the repertoire was profiled, and TCRdb retains in-frame clones only, with some absent. Of approximately 110,000 clones listed, more than 85% are singletons. The sequenced sample was peripheral blood, obtained on day 0 of AZD1222 vaccination. These receptors all stem from an adult in good health.

This chain links TRBV24-1 with TRBJ1-5, with a tentative D call TRBD1 (5 bases). CDR3 size: 13 residues. V lost 10 bases, J lost 5 bases, and 14 bases lay in between. Germline loops: CDR1 KGHDR, CDR2 SFDVKD. The CDR3 loop reads CATGEQEYQPQHF. CDR3 coding DNA: TGTGCCACAGGAGAACAGGAGTATCAGCCCCAGCATTTT.

This chain connects TRBV30 to TRBJ2-7, with TRBD2 matching 7 bases. The CDR3 runs to 12 residues. Germline V gene data show CDR1 as GTSNPN and CDR2 as SVGIG (reference sequence). V lost 3 bases to trimming and J lost 5 bases; unmatched junction nucleotides: 4. CDR3: CAWRVRGDEQYF. The CDR3 DNA sequence: TGTGCCTGGAGGGTTCGGGGGGACGAGCAGTACTTC.

This chain uses TRBV9 with TRBJ1-1, with D perhaps matching TRBD1 (6 bases). Germline values: CDR1 SGDLS, CDR2 YYNGEE. There are 15 residues in the CDR3. V lost 0 bases, J lost 3 bases, and 12 bases lay in between. The CDR3 loop is CASSVVGQKDTEAFF. The CDR3 coding sequence is TGTGCCAGCAGCGTAGTTGGACAGAAGGACACTGAAGCTTTCTTT.

As for this clone: A read error may produce the germline difference seen at one junction end. This sequence joins TRBV15 and TRBJ2-5; perhaps TRBD1 as D (7 bases). This CDR3 contains 13 residues. Germline V gene sequence: CDR1 LNHNV, CDR2 YYDKDF (reference sequence). CDR3 nucleotides: TGTGCCACCAGCAGATGGGGGGAGACAGGGCGCGACTTC. The encoded protein is CATSRWGETGRDF.

This rearrangement joins TRBV5-4 to TRBJ1-1; 7 nucleotides line up with TRBD1. Germline V gives CDR1 SGHNT, CDR2 YYREEE (reference sequence). V trimming: 4 bases; J trimming: 8 bases; junction bases outside the gene matches: 8. There are 13 residues in the CDR3. Written as DNA, the CDR3 is TGTGCCAGCAGCCTCATAGGGACAGAAGAAGCTTTCTTT. Protein sequence: CASSLIGTEEAFF. The whole variable domain, filled in from reference TRBV5-4 and TRBJ1-1, reads ETGVTQSPTHLIKTRGQQVTLRCSSQSGHNTVSWYQQALGQGPQFIFQYYREEENGRGNFPPRFSGLQFPNYSSELNVNALELDDSALYLCASSLIGTEEAFFGQGTRLTVV.

The V gene is TRBV29-1, the J gene TRBJ2-7; D unclear. Germline-derived CDR1 and CDR2 are SQVTM and ANQGSEA. The CDR3 consists of 12 residues. V lost 4 bases and J 7 bases, leaving 14 bases between the germline ends. As DNA, the CDR3 is TGCAGCGTTGCCCCAGCCAGTAAGGAGCAGTACTTC. This encodes CSVAPASKEQYF.

This clone is a singleton in its sample. The chain employs TRBV3-1 (or the pseudogene TRBV3-2) and TRBJ2-6; unclear D gene. The CDR3 contains 14 residues. V gave up 2 bases and J gave up 4 bases, with 6 bases separating them. The germline V gene encodes CDR1 LGHDT and CDR2 YNNKEL (reference sequence). In DNA form, the CDR3 reads TGTGCCAGCAGCCAATCCGACGGGGCCAACGTCCTGACTTTC. As protein: CASSQSDGANVLTF.